The rows below give T cell receptor beta chains drawn from one sample of a study of cytomegalovirus exposure and HLA in healthy donors. Only in-frame clones appear in the TCRdb table, and some are missing; sequencing was by immunoSEQ multiplex PCR. This table has 35,000 to 50,000 clones, about 84% appearing once. The specimen was PBMCs. Source of these receptors: a man aged 45-65 years in good health and CMV-seronegative. CDR3s include the opening cysteine and the closing phenylalanine or tryptophan. Each record gives: V gene, D gene, J gene, clone size, CDR3 DNA, CDR3 protein. The D gene is left open where the match is weak. A row's size may be missing; if present it is once, few, many or a size class.

v_call: TRBV7-2; d_call: .; j_call: TRBJ1-1; clone_size: .; cdr3_nt: TGTGCCAGCAGCGAAATCATCGTCCGGGCTTTCTTT; cdr3_aa: CASSEIIVRAFF
v_call: TRBV18; d_call: .; j_call: TRBJ2-2; clone_size: .; cdr3_nt: TGTGCCAGCTCATCGACTGAGAGAAAGAACACCGGGGAGCTGTTTTTT; cdr3_aa: CASSSTERKNTGELFF
v_call: TRBV27; d_call: TRBD1; j_call: TRBJ2-2; clone_size: .; cdr3_nt: TGTGCCAGCAGTTGGGACAGGTTCGCCGGGGAGCTGTTTTTT; cdr3_aa: CASSWDRFAGELFF
v_call: TRBV6-1; d_call: TRBD1; j_call: TRBJ1-2; clone_size: once; cdr3_nt: TGTGCCAGCAGTGAAGGGGGGACAGGGGGTCATGGCTACACCTTC; cdr3_aa: CASSEGGTGGHGYTF
v_call: TRBV7-3; d_call: TRBD2; j_call: TRBJ2-1; clone_size: .; cdr3_nt: TGTGCCAGCAGTCGAGCGGGGGCTAACAATGAGCAGTTCTTC; cdr3_aa: CASSRAGANNEQFF
v_call: TRBV4-2; d_call: .; j_call: TRBJ1-3; clone_size: .; cdr3_nt: TGTGCCAGCAGCCAAGGCCGATTGCAGGGTTCGGGAAACACCATATATTTT; cdr3_aa: CASSQGRLQGSGNTIYF
v_call: TRBV7-3; d_call: TRBD2; j_call: TRBJ2-1; clone_size: .; cdr3_nt: TGTGCCAGCAGCCGAGGACTAGACTACAATGAGCAGTTCTTC; cdr3_aa: CASSRGLDYNEQFF
v_call: TRBV5-4; d_call: TRBD1; j_call: TRBJ2-2; clone_size: .; cdr3_nt: TGTGCCAGCAGCTTCGGCCGGGACAGCTCTACCGGGGAGCTGTTTTTT; cdr3_aa: CASSFGRDSSTGELFF
v_call: TRBV28; d_call: TRBD1; j_call: TRBJ1-1; clone_size: .; cdr3_nt: TGTGCCAGCAGTCCCGTAGGGGGCGCGGGCACTGAAGCTTTCTTT; cdr3_aa: CASSPVGGAGTEAFF
v_call: TRBV4-2; d_call: .; j_call: TRBJ2-3; clone_size: .; cdr3_nt: TGTGCCAGCAGCCAAGTACAGTTCACAGATACGCAGTATTTT; cdr3_aa: CASSQVQFTDTQYF
v_call: TRBV27; d_call: TRBD2; j_call: TRBJ2-1; clone_size: .; cdr3_nt: TGTGCCAGCAGTCTGGGACTAGCGAACAATGAGCAGTTCTTC; cdr3_aa: CASSLGLANNEQFF
v_call: TRBV4-2; d_call: TRBD2; j_call: TRBJ2-1; clone_size: .; cdr3_nt: TGTGCCAGCAGCCACCTGCTAGCGGGAGGTTCCTACAATGAGCAGTTCTTC; cdr3_aa: CASSHLLAGGSYNEQFF
v_call: TRBV19; d_call: .; j_call: TRBJ1-3; clone_size: .; cdr3_nt: TGTGCCAGTAGCAATTATCCGCGGGACACCATATATTTT; cdr3_aa: CASSNYPRDTIYF
v_call: TRBV27; d_call: TRBD2; j_call: TRBJ2-1; clone_size: few; cdr3_nt: TGTGCCAGCAGTTTCGGGGGGGCCTCGTTCAATGAGCAGTTCTTC; cdr3_aa: CASSFGGASFNEQFF
v_call: TRBV5-1; d_call: .; j_call: TRBJ1-2; clone_size: .; cdr3_nt: TGCGCCAGCAGCTTGTCTACAAGGGGGATACTCTATGGCTACACCTTC; cdr3_aa: CASSLSTRGILYGYTF
v_call: TRBV14; d_call: .; j_call: TRBJ1-1; clone_size: .; cdr3_nt: TGTGCCAGCAGCCAAGTCGCAGGTTCGGTTCTGGCTGAAGCTTTCTTT; cdr3_aa: CASSQVAGSVLAEAFF
v_call: TRBV5-1; d_call: .; j_call: TRBJ1-5; clone_size: .; cdr3_nt: TGCGCCAGCAGCTTTGGAGTAGGTAGCAATCAGCCCCAGCATTTT; cdr3_aa: CASSFGVGSNQPQHF
v_call: TRBV15; d_call: .; j_call: TRBJ1-6; clone_size: .; cdr3_nt: TGTGCCACCAGCAGATCTGGGTACGGGAGAGGCTCACCCCTCCACTTT; cdr3_aa: CATSRSGYGRGSPLHF
v_call: TRBV19; d_call: TRBD2; j_call: TRBJ2-7; clone_size: .; cdr3_nt: TGTGCCAGTAGTATCGAGCGGGGGAGCTCCTACGAGCAGTACTTC; cdr3_aa: CASSIERGSSYEQYF
v_call: TRBV4-1; d_call: TRBD1; j_call: TRBJ2-7; clone_size: .; cdr3_nt: TGCGCCAGCAGCCAAGAGGGATCGGGACAGGGGAACCCCTACGAGCAGTACTTC; cdr3_aa: CASSQEGSGQGNPYEQYF
v_call: TRBV5-6; d_call: .; j_call: TRBJ1-5; clone_size: .; cdr3_nt: TGTGCCAGCAGCTCTGGGTCCCAGGGAAGAGACCAGCCCCAGCATTTT; cdr3_aa: CASSSGSQGRDQPQHF
v_call: TRBV28; d_call: TRBD1; j_call: TRBJ2-7; clone_size: .; cdr3_nt: TGTGCCAGCAGTGTAGGACAGGGGGATAGGTCCTACGAGCAGTACTTC; cdr3_aa: CASSVGQGDRSYEQYF
v_call: TRBV27; d_call: .; j_call: TRBJ1-4; clone_size: once; cdr3_nt: TGTGCCAGCAGTCGATCATCCTACGATGAAAAACTGTTTTTT; cdr3_aa: CASSRSSYDEKLFF
v_call: TRBV7-8; d_call: .; j_call: TRBJ2-7; clone_size: .; cdr3_nt: TGTGCCAGCAGCTTAGCGGGGGGCGAGCAGTACTTC; cdr3_aa: CASSLAGGEQYF
v_call: TRBV2; d_call: TRBD2; j_call: TRBJ2-5; clone_size: .; cdr3_nt: TGTGCCACCCTTGGACTAGCGGGGGGCCAAGAGACCCAGTACTTC; cdr3_aa: CATLGLAGGQETQYF
v_call: TRBV19; d_call: TRBD1; j_call: TRBJ2-2; clone_size: once; cdr3_nt: TGTGCCAGTAGGAGACAGGGTAACACCGGGGAGCTGTTTTTT; cdr3_aa: CASRRQGNTGELFF
v_call: TRBV29-1; d_call: TRBD1; j_call: TRBJ1-1; clone_size: .; cdr3_nt: TGCAGCGTCGCCACTCGGGACAGGGTTATTACTGAAGCTTTCTTT; cdr3_aa: CSVATRDRVITEAFF
v_call: TRBV6-5; d_call: .; j_call: TRBJ2-1; clone_size: .; cdr3_nt: TGTGCCAGCAGTTACTCGAGCTCCTACAATGAGCAGTTCTTC; cdr3_aa: CASSYSSSYNEQFF
v_call: TRBV7-2; d_call: TRBD2; j_call: TRBJ2-7; clone_size: .; cdr3_nt: TGTGCCAGCACCCCAGTTGGCGGGAGCTCCTACGAGCAGTACTTC; cdr3_aa: CASTPVGGSSYEQYF
v_call: TRBV29-1; d_call: TRBD1; j_call: TRBJ1-1; clone_size: .; cdr3_nt: TGCAGCGTTGGGGGACAGGGGGACAATGAAGCTTTCTTT; cdr3_aa: CSVGGQGDNEAFF
v_call: TRBV25-1; d_call: TRBD2; j_call: TRBJ2-5; clone_size: once; cdr3_nt: TGTGCCAGCAGTCCTCTCCGAGGGCCGGGAGGGGAGACCCAGTACTTC; cdr3_aa: CASSPLRGPGGETQYF
v_call: TRBV5-1; d_call: .; j_call: TRBJ2-1; clone_size: .; cdr3_nt: TGCGCCAGCAGCTTGATGGACAACTCCTACAATGAGCAGTTCTTC; cdr3_aa: CASSLMDNSYNEQFF
v_call: TRBV5-1; d_call: TRBD1; j_call: TRBJ2-5; clone_size: .; cdr3_nt: TGCGCCAGCACTTTGAACCCCCAGGGACAGCAAGAGACCCAGTACTTC; cdr3_aa: CASTLNPQGQQETQYF
v_call: TRBV7-2; d_call: TRBD1; j_call: TRBJ1-2; clone_size: .; cdr3_nt: TGTGCCAGCAGCATACTAACAGGGGCCCCCGATGGGGGCTACACCTTC; cdr3_aa: CASSILTGAPDGGYTF
v_call: TRBV27; d_call: TRBD1; j_call: TRBJ1-1; clone_size: .; cdr3_nt: TGTGCCAGCAGACACGTGGGACAGGGCATGAACACTGAAGCTTTCTTT; cdr3_aa: CASRHVGQGMNTEAFF
v_call: TRBV4-2; d_call: TRBD2; j_call: TRBJ2-7; clone_size: .; cdr3_nt: TGTGCCAGCAGCCAAGACTCACTAGCGGGAGTTGGGGACGAGCAGTACTTC; cdr3_aa: CASSQDSLAGVGDEQYF
v_call: TRBV7-2; d_call: TRBD1; j_call: TRBJ2-1; clone_size: .; cdr3_nt: TGTGCCAGCAGCTTATCGACAGGGTACAATGAGCAGTTCTTC; cdr3_aa: CASSLSTGYNEQFF
v_call: TRBV28; d_call: .; j_call: TRBJ2-2; clone_size: .; cdr3_nt: TGTGCCAGCAGTCCTATACGTCGGGACAGAGGGACTAGCACCGGGGAGCTGTTTTTT; cdr3_aa: CASSPIRRDRGTSTGELFF
v_call: TRBV19; d_call: .; j_call: TRBJ1-5; clone_size: .; cdr3_nt: TGTGCCAGTAGTATCATGGCGACAGGACATCAGCCCCAGCATTTT; cdr3_aa: CASSIMATGHQPQHF
v_call: TRBV14; d_call: TRBD2; j_call: TRBJ2-3; clone_size: .; cdr3_nt: TGTGCCAGCAGCCGCCGGGACTACCCGCCCGGTACGCAGTATTTT; cdr3_aa: CASSRRDYPPGTQYF
v_call: TRBV28; d_call: .; j_call: TRBJ1-1; clone_size: .; cdr3_nt: TGTGCCAGCGGCACGCATCGGGGGGACACTGAAGCTTTCTTT; cdr3_aa: CASGTHRGDTEAFF
v_call: TRBV7-3; d_call: .; j_call: TRBJ2-1; clone_size: once; cdr3_nt: TGTGCCAGCAGCTTAAGGGCCCTCTCCTACAATGAGCAGTTCTTC; cdr3_aa: CASSLRALSYNEQFF
v_call: TRBV28; d_call: .; j_call: TRBJ2-7; clone_size: .; cdr3_nt: TGTGCCAGCAGTCCCCCGGGCGGGCCCCTCGGCGAGCAGTACTTC; cdr3_aa: CASSPPGGPLGEQYF
v_call: TRBV6-6; d_call: .; j_call: TRBJ2-7; clone_size: .; cdr3_nt: TGTGCCAGCAGACCAGGTGAACCGAGCTCCTACGAGCAGTACTTC; cdr3_aa: CASRPGEPSSYEQYF
v_call: TRBV5-1; d_call: TRBD2; j_call: TRBJ2-3; clone_size: .; cdr3_nt: TGCGCCAGCAGCTTCGAGCGGGAGGCGGGCACAGATACGCAGTATTTT; cdr3_aa: CASSFEREAGTDTQYF
v_call: TRBV2; d_call: .; j_call: TRBJ2-7; clone_size: .; cdr3_nt: TGTGCCAGCGAGTTACTTCCTTCCTCCTACGAGCAGTACTTC; cdr3_aa: CASELLPSSYEQYF
v_call: TRBV27; d_call: .; j_call: TRBJ2-1; clone_size: .; cdr3_nt: TGTGCCAGCAGTTTAGCCGGGGGGCAGCCCTACAATGAGCAGTTCTTC; cdr3_aa: CASSLAGGQPYNEQFF
v_call: TRBV28; d_call: TRBD1; j_call: TRBJ2-7; clone_size: .; cdr3_nt: TGTGCCAGCAGTTCCACAGGGGTCCTACAAGCGCAGTACTTC; cdr3_aa: CASSSTGVLQAQYF
v_call: TRBV7-2; d_call: .; j_call: TRBJ1-1; clone_size: .; cdr3_nt: TGTGCCAGCAGCCTCTACCCTACTGAAGCTTTCTTT; cdr3_aa: CASSLYPTEAFF
v_call: TRBV10-3; d_call: .; j_call: TRBJ2-3; clone_size: .; cdr3_nt: TGTGCCATCAGTGATGGCGGGACTAGCACAGATACGCAGTATTTT; cdr3_aa: CAISDGGTSTDTQYF
v_call: TRBV15; d_call: TRBD1; j_call: TRBJ1-4; clone_size: once; cdr3_nt: TGTGCCACCAGCAGACCCCTGGACAGGGGGCTGAGGAGTGAAAAACTGTTTTTT; cdr3_aa: CATSRPLDRGLRSEKLFF
v_call: TRBV28; d_call: TRBD1; j_call: TRBJ2-7; clone_size: .; cdr3_nt: TGTGCCAGCATCGGCCGGGGACAGGGGTACTACGAGCAGTACTTC; cdr3_aa: CASIGRGQGYYEQYF
v_call: TRBV5-8; d_call: .; j_call: TRBJ1-2; clone_size: .; cdr3_nt: TGTGCCAGCAGCCTCTACCCCTTAACGGGCTACACCTTC; cdr3_aa: CASSLYPLTGYTF